This T cell receptor beta chain was retrieved from a study of shared clonotypes between healthy human individuals. Turning to the study itself: Donor composition was a couple of women and a few men, aged 18 to 49. For every donor, three CD4 naive, three CD4 memory, two CD8 naive and one CD8 memory plates were used. Study findings and constraints: Inspection by rarefaction showed sorted-subset sequencing to be incomplete despite large depth.

CD45RO negativity and positive selection for CCR7 defined naive CD8 cells, a population that excluded terminally differentiated effector memory CD45RA+ cells. The donors were all Caucasian adults (living in Nashville, Tennessee). This clone was counted a single time. Antigen specificity is unknown. TCRdb's copy holds only in-frame clones and misses some; the assay was immunoSEQ multiplex PCR. Among roughly 2,000,000 clones listed, 93% were seen once. This CDR3 spans 15 amino acids. Germline V gene data show CDR1 as SGHDT and CDR2 as YYEEEE. J lost 4 bases, V lost 4 bases, and 8 bases had no gene match.

This chain links TRBV5-6 with TRBJ1-1, with 9 bases that match TRBD1. The sequence derives from a man aged 18 to 30 in good health. Some clones in this sample may be carry-over from other donors' samples. Sequencing used naive CD8+ T cells from PBMCs. This chain's CDR3 is CASSLTGGRGTEAFF. Written as DNA, the CDR3 is TGTGCCAGCAGCCTCACAGGGGGCAGAGGCACTGAAGCTTTCTTT.